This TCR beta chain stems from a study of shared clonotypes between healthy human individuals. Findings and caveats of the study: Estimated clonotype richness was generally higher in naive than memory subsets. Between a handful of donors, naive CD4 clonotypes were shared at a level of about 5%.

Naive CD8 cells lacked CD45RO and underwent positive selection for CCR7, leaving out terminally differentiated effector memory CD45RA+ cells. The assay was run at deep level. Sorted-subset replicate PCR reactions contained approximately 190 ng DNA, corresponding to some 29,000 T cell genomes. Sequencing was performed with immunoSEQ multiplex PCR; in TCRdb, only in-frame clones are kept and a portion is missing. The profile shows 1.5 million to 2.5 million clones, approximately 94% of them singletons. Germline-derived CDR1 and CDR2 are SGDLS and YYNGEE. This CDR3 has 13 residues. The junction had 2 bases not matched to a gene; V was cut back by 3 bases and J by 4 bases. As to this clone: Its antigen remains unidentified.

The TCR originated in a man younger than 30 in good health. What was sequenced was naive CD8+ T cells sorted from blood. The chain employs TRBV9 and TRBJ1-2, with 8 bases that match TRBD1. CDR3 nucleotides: TGTGCCAGCAGCGGACAGGGGATCTATGGCTACACCTTC. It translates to CASSGQGIYGYTF. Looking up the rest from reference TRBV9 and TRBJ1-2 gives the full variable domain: DSGVTQTPKHLITATGQRVTLRCSPRSGDLSVYWYQQSLDQGLQFLIQYYNGEERAKGNILERFSAQQFPDLHSELNLSSLELGDSALYFCASSGQGIYGYTFGSGTRLTVV.